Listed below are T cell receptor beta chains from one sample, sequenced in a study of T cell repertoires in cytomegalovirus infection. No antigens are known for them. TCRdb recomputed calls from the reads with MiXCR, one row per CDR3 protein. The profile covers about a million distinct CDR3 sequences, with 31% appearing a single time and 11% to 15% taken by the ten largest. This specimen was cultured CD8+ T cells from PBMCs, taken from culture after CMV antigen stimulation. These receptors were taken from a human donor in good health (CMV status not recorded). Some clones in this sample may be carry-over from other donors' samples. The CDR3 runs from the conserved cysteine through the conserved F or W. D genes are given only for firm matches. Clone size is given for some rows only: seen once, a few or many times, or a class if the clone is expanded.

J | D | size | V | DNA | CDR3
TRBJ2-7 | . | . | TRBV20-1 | TGCAGTGCTAGTACTCTGGACAACTCCTACGAGCAGTACTTC | CSASTLDNSYEQYF
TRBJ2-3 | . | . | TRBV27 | TGTGCCAGCAGTTCAACTAGTCGACCAGATACGCAGTATTTT | CASSSTSRPDTQYF
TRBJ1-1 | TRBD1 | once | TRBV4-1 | TGCGCCAGCAGCCGGGACAGGGGGCGAGACACTGAAGCTTTCTTT | CASSRDRGRDTEAFF
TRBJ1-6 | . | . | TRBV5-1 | TGCGCCAGCAGCCCGCCCCCGGCAGGGAGAGATTCACCCCTCCACTTT | CASSPPPAGRDSPLHF
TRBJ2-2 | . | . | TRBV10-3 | TGTGCCATCAGTTCACCCATGGTCGGGGAGCTGTTTTTT | CAISSPMVGELFF
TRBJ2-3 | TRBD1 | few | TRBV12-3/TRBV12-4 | TGTGCCAGCAGTCTGGGGACAGGGGCTCGAAGCACAGATACGCAGTATTTT | CASSLGTGARSTDTQYF
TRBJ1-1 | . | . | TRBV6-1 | TGTGCCAGCAGTGAAGGGTCTTACTACAGGGAGAACACTGAAGCTTTCTTT | CASSEGSYYRENTEAFF
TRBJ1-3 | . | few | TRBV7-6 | TGTGCCAGCAGCTTAGCTGGGGCCGCGATATATTTT | CASSLAGAAIYF
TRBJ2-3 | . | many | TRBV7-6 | TGTGCCAGCAGCTTAGGTATCTCTAGCACAGATACGCAGTATTTT | CASSLGISSTDTQYF
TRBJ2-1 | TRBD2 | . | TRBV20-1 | TGCAGTGCTAGAGGGCCAGCGGGGGGCTCGTGGAATGAGCAGTTCTTC | CSARGPAGGSWNEQFF
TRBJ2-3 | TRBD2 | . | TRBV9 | TGTGCCAGCAGCGTACGCCCCAGGGCTAGCGGGGCAATCGGAGATACGCAGTATTTT | CASSVRPRASGAIGDTQYF
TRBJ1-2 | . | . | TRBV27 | TGTGCCAGCAGTATCTCACAGGGATATGGCTACACCTTC | CASSISQGYGYTF
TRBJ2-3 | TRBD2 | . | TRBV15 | TGTGCCACCAGGACTAGCGTGTTTGCCACAGATACGCAGTATTTT | CATRTSVFATDTQYF